What follows are 18 T cell receptor beta chains derived from one specimen sequenced in a study of low-dose radiotherapy and immunotherapy resistance in tumors. Alpha- and beta-chain coverage of first-strand cDNA came from TRAV- and TRBV-specific primers. Over approximately 20 PCR cycles, TCRs were amplified from a constant-region primer and V-primer adapter. Via MiXCR, TCRdb re-called the reads, giving one row per CDR3 protein. The repertoire holds nearly 60,000 distinct CDR3 sequences, with around a quarter as singletons. The sample's time point: after trial treatment. Regarding treatment: LDRT plus nivolumab, ipilimumab, low-dose cyclophosphamide and aspirin (RACIN trial). Material: PBMCs, obtained after low-dose radiotherapy plus immunotherapy. These receptors originate from a male donor with prostate cancer.

This clonotype came up many times. The genes are TRBV7-9 and TRBJ2-1, with D hard to call. Germline V gene lookup returns CDR1 SEHNR and CDR2 FQNEAQ (reference sequence). The CDR3 totals 11 residues. Trimming stripped 2 bases from V and 10 bases from J, with 6 bases between. The DNA of the CDR3 is TGTGCCAGCAGCTTACCGAGGGAGCAGTTCTTC. Protein sequence: CASSLPREQFF.

This clonotype was counted many times. The chain carries TRBV7-2 and TRBJ1-2, with unresolved D. Between the trimmed V and J ends, which lost 2 bases and 7 bases, there was a span of 8 bases. The CDR3 is 12 residues long. CDR1 is SGHTA, CDR2 FQGNSA, per germline. CDR3 sequence: CASSLSWGGYTF. The CDR3, as DNA: TGTGCCAGCAGCTTATCCTGGGGTGGCTACACCTTC.

This clonotype was detected ten times or more. The V and J genes are TRBV7-8 and TRBJ2-1; 7 positions match TRBD2. V lost 5 bases and J lost 6; bases outside the gene matches: 13. Germline V gene lookup returns CDR1 SGHVS and CDR2 FQNEAQ. The CDR3 spans 16 residues. Here the CDR3 DNA reads TGTGCCAGCAGCCCCTACGGGGGAGGGCCCAGCAATGAGCAGTTCTTC. This encodes CASSPYGGGPSNEQFF. Together with reference TRBV7-8 and TRBJ2-1, the CDR3 gives the full variable domain: GAGVSQSPRYKVAKRGQDVALRCDPISGHVSLFWYQQALGQGPEFLTYFQNEAQLDKSGLPSDRFFAERPEGSVSTLKIQRTQQEDSAVYLCASSPYGGGPSNEQFFGPGTRLTVL.

This clonotype was counted many times. V gene TRBV5-5 combines with J gene TRBJ1-2; 7 bases line up with TRBD1. V was pared by 6 bases and J by 5 bases, with 16 bases of the junction left unmatched. This CDR3 has 16 residues. Germline V gives CDR1 SGHKS, CDR2 YYEKEE (reference sequence). The CDR3, as DNA: TGTGCCAGCACCACCCTCACGGGGACAGCCTTTTATGGCTACACCTTC. The encoded protein is CASTTLTGTAFYGYTF.

J is TRBJ2-1 and V is TRBV12-5, with no clear D. CDR1 is LGHNT and CDR2 is FRNRAP in the germline V gene. V dropped 2 bases and J dropped 7 bases, with 15 bases sitting between them. CDR3 length: 15 residues. CDR3 protein: CASGLIVGPLNEQFF. The DNA of the CDR3 is TGTGCTAGTGGTTTGATTGTGGGTCCTCTGAATGAGCAGTTCTTC.

The chain couples TRBV2 to TRBJ1-1; tentatively, D is TRBD1 (6 bases). Trimming pared 7 bases from V and 1 base from J, leaving 16 bases between. Germline V lookup: CDR1 SNHLY, CDR2 FYNNEI. This CDR3 comprises 15 residues. For the CDR3, the DNA is TGTGCCAGCAAAGAACAGGGTGTAGAGAACACTGAAGCTTTCTTT. Encoded protein: CASKEQGVENTEAFF.

For this clonotype: A far larger clone is just one base off, so this is likely a read error. J is TRBJ2-1 and V is TRBV6-1; 10 nucleotides line up with TRBD2. Gene TRBJ2-7 matches the end of the DNA better, so the J call may be wrong. The CDR3 contains 15 residues. Per germline, CDR1 MNHNS and CDR2 SASEGT. The CDR3, as DNA: TGTGACAGCAGTGACCCAGCGGGAGGGGCCTACGAGCAGTACTTC. The encoded protein is CDSSDPAGGAYEQYF.

This clonotype was seen repeatedly, ten times or more. The chain's CDR3 is CATSDFGRGEETQYF. As DNA, the CDR3 is TGTGCCACCAGTGATTTTGGCAGGGGTGAAGAGACCCAGTACTTC. The rearrangement uses TRBV24-1 and TRBJ2-5; D is possibly TRBD1 (6 bases). The CDR3 has 15 residues. V was pared by 1 base and J by 3 bases, with 11 bases between. Germline lookup yields CDR1 KGHDR and CDR2 SFDVKD.

Concerning this clonotype itself: This sequence is one base from a far larger clone and is likely a read error. This chain uses TRBV3-1 with TRBJ1-3; TRBD1 might be the D (5 bases). Germline V gene sequence: CDR1 LGHDT, CDR2 YNNKEL (reference sequence). The CDR3 extends over 13 amino acids. The germline V and J ends were trimmed by 4 bases and 11 bases, with 15 bases remaining between them. The CDR3 sequence is CASSPKEGSPIYF. CDR3 coding DNA: TGTGCCAGCAGCCCCAAGGAGGGGAGTCCCATATATTTT.

This clonotype was seen at least ten times. CDR3 region: CASSLPTNTEAFF. The CDR3 coding sequence is TGTGCCAGCAGTTTACCCACGAACACTGAAGCTTTCTTT. The chain uses TRBV28 and TRBJ1-1; no reliable D call. Trimming removed 2 bases at V and 1 base at J, with 5 bases between. Per the germline V gene, CDR1 is MDHEN and CDR2 is SYDVKM. The CDR3 has 13 residues.

This clonotype was recorded at least ten times. V is TRBV5-4 and J is TRBJ2-3; D ambiguous. The CDR3 is 12 residues long. Germline V gives CDR1 SGHNT, CDR2 YYREEE (reference sequence). V lost 1 base, J lost 0 bases, and 0 bases lay in between. The CDR3 loop reads CASSLSTDTQYF. DNA for the CDR3: TGTGCCAGCAGCTTGAGCACAGATACGCAGTATTTT.

This clonotype was seen ten or more times. This chain uses TRBV3-1 with TRBJ1-5; 8 nucleotides line up with TRBD1. This CDR3 region has 15 residues. The germline gives CDR1 LGHDT, CDR2 YNNKEL (reference sequence). Unmatched junction bases numbered 6, after V lost 1 base and J lost 7 bases. The CDR3 protein is CASSQGPGGEQPQHF. DNA of the CDR3: TGTGCCAGCAGCCAAGGTCCAGGGGGCGAGCAGCCCCAGCATTTT.

This clonotype has a handful of counts. The CDR3 DNA sequence: TGCAGTGCAGCGAGCCGACAGGGGGATGAAAAACTGTTTTTT. Residues: CSAASRQGDEKLFF. The chain uses TRBV20-1 and TRBJ1-4, with 9 bases fitting TRBD1. J was trimmed by 6 bases and V by 6 bases; bases with no gene match: 8. The CDR3 consists of 14 residues. Germline V gene sequence: CDR1 DFQATT, CDR2 SNEGSKA (reference sequence).

This clonotype occurred once. J is TRBJ2-1 and V is TRBV29-1; D is undetermined. The CDR3 is 11 amino acids. V was clipped by 7 bases and J by 1 base, with 5 bases between them. CDR1 is SQVTM and CDR2 is ANQGSEA in the germline V gene. CDR3 sequence: CSDLSYNEQFF. CDR3 DNA: TGCAGCGACCTATCCTACAATGAGCAGTTCTTC.

This clonotype was recorded at least ten times. At one of its ends the junction is not consistent with the germline gene, which may arise from a read error. J is TRBJ2-7 and V is TRBV28, with D possibly being TRBD2 (5 bases). Looked up from germline, CDR1 is MDHEN and CDR2 is SYDVKM. The CDR3 covers 11 residues. In DNA form, the CDR3 reads TGTGCCAGCAGTTTAGGCGACTATCCCTCCTTC. Residues: CASSLGDYPSF.

In its sample, this clonotype was seen a few times. Given a far larger clone just one base away, this is likely a sequencing read error. V usage is TRBV6-2 or TRBV6-3 and J usage is TRBJ1-1; weak D call: TRBD1 (5 bases). CDR1 and CDR2 (germline): MNHEY, SVGEGT. Trimming removed 5 bases from V and 7 bases from J, with 14 bases in between. This CDR3 spans 13 amino acids. In nucleotides, the CDR3 is TGTGCCAGCAGTGCGGGGCGGGGGAATGAAGCTTTCTTT. This sequence encodes CASSAGRGNEAFF.

The rearrangement joins TRBV5-1 to TRBJ2-5, with TRBD1 matching over 9 bases. In germline, CDR1 is SGHRS, CDR2 YFSETQ. The CDR3 is 15 residues long. J gave up 10 bases and V 0 bases, and 10 bases lay outside the gene matches. This CDR3 reads CASSLDRGPSVIQYF. CDR3 DNA: TGCGCCAGCAGCTTGGACAGGGGGCCTTCAGTGATCCAGTACTTC.

This clonotype was seen repeatedly, ten times or more. The rearrangement joins TRBV20-1 to TRBJ1-5, with 8 positions matching TRBD1. This CDR3 region has 14 residues. Germline CDR1 is DFQATT and CDR2 is SNEGSKA (reference sequence). Trimming took 3 bases from V and 3 from J; bases not matched to a gene: 4. In DNA form, the CDR3 reads TGCAGTGCTAGCCGGGGACAGGACAATCAGCCCCAGCATTTT. Translation gives CSASRGQDNQPQHF.